The 25 T cell receptor beta chains below come from one sample, sequenced in a study. Each CDR3 protein gets one entry after TCRdb re-called the 5' RACE reads with MiXCR. This sample yields just under 65,000 distinct CDR3 sequences, of which around a fifth are seen a single time; about 2.7% belongs to the top ten. Sequencing was carried out using memory CD4+ T cells sorted from a lymph node. The sample's subset: memory CD4+ T cells, CD4+CD45RO+CD25-. The receptor source for this set is a female donor with breast cancer.

This clonotype was counted a few times. The chain recombines TRBV4-2 with TRBJ2-1, with 12 bases that match TRBD2. The CDR3 loop spans 16 amino acids. Losses at the gene ends were 0 bases for V and 6 bases for J; bases not matched to a gene: 3. The germline gives CDR1 LGHNA, CDR2 YNFKEQ. CDR3 in DNA: TGTGCCAGCAGCCAAGACCGACTAGCGGGAGTCAATGAGCAGTTCTTC. This codes for CASSQDRLAGVNEQFF.

There are a few counts of this clonotype. The chain joins TRBV7-9 to TRBJ2-5; perhaps TRBD1 as D (6 bases). The V gene lost 0 bases and the J gene lost 5 bases, with 16 bases spanning the gap. There are 16 residues in the CDR3. CDR1 is SEHNR and CDR2 is FQNEAQ in the germline V gene (reference sequence). The CDR3 DNA sequence: TGTGCCAGCAGCTTAGCGACAACAGGGTTTGGGGAGACCCAGTACTTC. It is translated as CASSLATTGFGETQYF.

This clonotype came up many times. This chain joins TRBV6-2 or TRBV6-3 and TRBJ2-3, with D tentatively TRBD2 (6 bases). Germline V gene data show CDR1 as MNHEY and CDR2 as SVGEGT. This CDR3 is 13 amino acids long. Deletions cut 6 bases from V and 3 bases from J, with 10 bases between. This CDR3 is CASSPGGTDTQYF. Here the CDR3 DNA reads TGTGCCAGCAGCCCCGGGGGTACAGATACGCAGTATTTT.

The chain carries TRBV2 and TRBJ2-3; possibly TRBD1 or TRBD2 for D (5 bases each). V lost 6 bases and J lost 2, with 12 bases in between. The germline V gene encodes CDR1 SNHLY and CDR2 FYNNEI. This CDR3 contains 14 residues. The DNA for the CDR3 is TGTGCCAGCAGAAAAACCGGGACCACAGATACGCAGTATTTT. Translation gives CASRKTGTTDTQYF.

This chain uses TRBV7-3 with TRBJ2-1; D is unclear. The length of the CDR3 is 13 residues. Trimming pared 5 bases from V and 5 bases from J, leaving 10 bases between. Germline V gene data show CDR1 as SGHTA and CDR2 as FQGTGA. CDR3 DNA sequence: TGTGCCAGCAGCCGCGCTATCCACAATGAGCAGTTCTTC. This sequence encodes CASSRAIHNEQFF.

V and J are TRBV28 and TRBJ1-6; the D is unclear. The CDR3 sequence is 16 residues long. Germline CDR1 reads MDHEN; CDR2 reads SYDVKM. Trimming left V 5 bases short and J 5 bases short, with 16 bases between. CDR3 residues: CASSHPRLRNNSPLHF. The DNA of the CDR3 is TGTGCCAGCAGTCACCCCCGACTGAGGAATAATTCACCCCTCCACTTT.

In its sample, this clonotype was seen a few times. V usage is TRBV5-1 and J usage is TRBJ1-1; no definite D call. Per germline, CDR1 SGHRS and CDR2 YFSETQ. The V end was cut by 4 bases, the J end by 3 bases, with 10 bases between. The CDR3 is 13 residues long. The CDR3 loop reads CASSGDSYTEAFF. The CDR3 coding sequence is TGCGCCAGCAGCGGCGATAGCTACACTGAAGCTTTCTTT.

Many counts were recorded for this clonotype. The J gene is TRBJ2-1, the V gene TRBV7-2, with D perhaps given as TRBD1 or TRBD2 (5 bases each). The germline V gene encodes CDR1 SGHTA and CDR2 FQGNSA. The V end was cut by 8 bases, the J end by 4 bases, with 6 bases between. The CDR3 has 11 residues. The CDR3 sequence is CASGGYNEQFF. CDR3 DNA sequence: TGTGCCAGCGGGGGTTACAATGAGCAGTTCTTC.

This clonotype was detected many times. The V and J genes are TRBV6-5 and TRBJ2-2; no clear D gene. Trimming shortened V by 8 bases and J by 2 bases, and 9 bases separated the two germline ends. The CDR3 sequence is 13 residues long. The germline CDR1 and CDR2 sequences are MNHEY and SVGAGI. CDR3 in amino acids: CASAPHNTGELFF. Written as DNA, the CDR3 is TGTGCCAGCGCGCCACACAACACCGGGGAGCTGTTTTTT.

This chain joins TRBV20-1 and TRBJ1-1, with a weak D call TRBD1 (5 bases). CDR1 and CDR2 from the germline V gene are DFQATT and SNEGSKA (reference sequence). The CDR3 has 14 residues. As DNA, the CDR3 is TGCAGCGTCACTTTCATGGGGACGGACACTGAAGCTTTCTTT. This codes for CSVTFMGTDTEAFF.

This clonotype has more than one count but fewer than ten. The chain employs TRBV5-1 and TRBJ2-5; a weak D match, TRBD2 (7 bases). V was shortened by 2 bases and J by 4 bases, with 15 bases between the two germline ends. Germline V CDR1 and CDR2: SGHRS, YFSETQ. The CDR3 consists of 15 residues. CDR3 amino acids: CASSFGVRGGETQYF. The CDR3 DNA reads TGCGCCAGCAGCTTCGGAGTAAGGGGGGGAGAGACCCAGTACTTC.

As regards this clonotype: The germline gene is not matched at one end of the junction; a read error may be the cause. The V call is TRBV20-1, the J call TRBJ2-3, with 9 bases aligning to TRBD2. Germline CDR1 and CDR2: DFQATT and SNEGSKA (reference sequence). The CDR3 spans 15 residues. In DNA, the CDR3 is TGCAGTGCTAGACCGGGACTAGCTTCCGGAGATATGCAGTATTTT. It translates to CSARPGLASGDMQYF.

V is TRBV5-1 and J is TRBJ1-2; D remains ambiguous. Trimming pared 1 base from V and 6 bases from J, leaving 10 bases between. This CDR3 has 13 amino acids. Germline CDR1 and CDR2: SGHRS and YFSETQ. The CDR3: CASSLNLRDGYTF. CDR3 in DNA: TGCGCCAGCAGCTTGAACCTAAGGGATGGCTACACCTTC.

This chain links TRBV11-2 with TRBJ2-1; a possible D gene is TRBD2 (6 bases). This CDR3 has 24 amino acids. V lost 5 bases, J lost 0 bases, and 38 bases lay in between. CDR1 is SGHAT, CDR2 FQNNGV, per germline. CDR3 amino acids: CASSPREGFHPGGKREISYNEQFF. Here the CDR3 DNA reads TGTGCCAGCAGCCCCCGTGAAGGCTTTCACCCCGGGGGAAAGAGGGAAATCTCCTACAATGAGCAGTTCTTC.

About this clonotype itself: Germline and junction disagree at one end, which may indicate a read error. The rearrangement uses TRBV29-1 and TRBJ2-1; a possible D gene is TRBD1 (6 bases). Germline V lookup: CDR1 SQVTM, CDR2 ANQGSEA. This CDR3 has 13 residues. The CDR3 sequence: CSVVFPGTTVGRF. CDR3 nucleotide sequence: TGCAGCGTTGTTTTCCCCGGGACAACTGTTGGTCGGTTC.

Many counts were recorded for this clonotype. Here the CDR3 reads CASSQEWDSGANVLTF. CDR3 DNA sequence: TGTGCCAGCAGCCAAGAGTGGGACTCGGGGGCCAACGTCCTGACTTTC. The chain has TRBV4-2 and TRBJ2-6; tentatively, D is TRBD2 (6 bases). V lost 0 bases, J lost 4 bases, and 10 bases lay in between. The CDR3 has 16 residues. Germline V gives CDR1 LGHNA, CDR2 YNFKEQ.

This clonotype was seen a few times. The chain carries TRBV5-5 and TRBJ1-1, with a possible D match to TRBD1 (5 bases). Germline assignment: CDR1 SGHKS and CDR2 YYEKEE (reference sequence). The CDR3 runs 14 residues. Trimming cost V 1 base and J 5 bases, with 12 bases left between them. The CDR3 nucleotides are TGTGCCAGCAGCTTGCAAACAGGACGGACTGAAGCTTTCTTT. It encodes CASSLQTGRTEAFF.

The genes are TRBV5-1 and TRBJ2-7; no firm D call. CDR3 length: 14 amino acids. Deletions cut 4 bases from V and 6 bases from J, with 17 bases between. Germline V gene sequence: CDR1 SGHRS, CDR2 YFSETQ. The CDR3 loop is CASSIGSLLGEQYF. The CDR3 DNA sequence: TGCGCCAGCAGCATCGGGTCGCTTCTAGGCGAGCAGTACTTC. The complete variable domain, with remaining parts taken from reference TRBV5-1 and TRBJ2-7, reads KAGVTQTPRYLIKTRGQQVTLSCSPISGHRSVSWYQQTPGQGLQFLFEYFSETQRNKGNFPGRFSGRQFSNSRSEMNVSTLELGDSALYLCASSIGSLLGEQYFGPGTRLTVT.

The chain combines TRBV10-3 with TRBJ1-5, with no clear D. This CDR3 spans 16 amino acids. Germline CDR1 and CDR2: ENHRY and SYGVKD. V was shortened by 2 bases and J by 0 bases, with 11 bases between the two germline ends. CDR3 nucleotides: TGTGCCATCAGTGAGGGGATGCAGTATAGCAATCAGCCCCAGCATTTT. This translates into CAISEGMQYSNQPQHF.

This clonotype appeared many times. This chain links TRBV6-1 with TRBJ1-5; D uncertain. CDR1 and CDR2 from the germline V gene are MNHNS and SASEGT. The V end lost 3 bases, the J end lost 3 bases, and 12 bases lay between the germline ends. The CDR3 covers 15 residues. The CDR3 DNA sequence: TGTGCCAGCAGTGAGGTGGGCCTTCACAATCAGCCCCAGCATTTT. Translating gives CASSEVGLHNQPQHF.

In its sample, this clonotype was seen many times. V is TRBV7-2 and J is TRBJ1-2; D unclear. V lost 1 base, J lost 7 bases, and 10 bases lay in between. The germline V gene has CDR1 SGHTA and CDR2 FQGNSA. CDR3 length equals 13 residues. The CDR3 here is CASSLGGKGGYTF. Here the CDR3 DNA reads TGTGCCAGCAGCTTAGGAGGGAAAGGTGGCTACACCTTC.

Here the CDR3 DNA reads TGTGCCAGCAGCTTCTGGCAGGATGAGACCCAGTACTTC. It specifies CASSFWQDETQYF. The rearrangement links TRBV5-5 to TRBJ2-5; no definite D call. The CDR3 covers 13 residues. Germline loops: CDR1 SGHKS, CDR2 YYEKEE (reference sequence). V was trimmed by 2 bases and J by 5 bases, leaving 10 bases between them.

This clonotype is termed medium-sized. V gene TRBV12-3 or TRBV12-4 combines with J gene TRBJ2-1, with 7 bases lining up with TRBD2. The CDR3 runs 16 residues. V was pared by 2 bases and J by 0 bases, with 4 bases of the junction left unmatched. The CDR3 reads CASSLLAASSYNEQFF. CDR3 DNA sequence: TGTGCCAGCAGTTTACTAGCGGCGAGCTCCTACAATGAGCAGTTCTTC.

The J gene is TRBJ2-5, the V gene TRBV29-1; D gene unclear. Trimming stripped 2 bases from V and 1 base from J, with 5 bases between. The CDR3 has 12 amino acids. From germline, CDR1 is SQVTM and CDR2 ANQGSEA. This CDR3 reads CSVEPAQETQYF. The CDR3, as DNA: TGCAGCGTTGAACCGGCCCAAGAGACCCAGTACTTC.

This chain joins TRBV5-1 and TRBJ2-7; possibly TRBD1 for D (5 bases). The ends were cut back, 0 bases at V and 7 bases at J, with 11 bases in the middle. The CDR3 contains 13 residues. Germline V gene data show CDR1 as SGHRS and CDR2 as YFSETQ. The CDR3 protein is CASSLDRPKEQYF. CDR3 bases: TGCGCCAGCAGCTTGGACAGGCCTAAAGAGCAGTACTTC.